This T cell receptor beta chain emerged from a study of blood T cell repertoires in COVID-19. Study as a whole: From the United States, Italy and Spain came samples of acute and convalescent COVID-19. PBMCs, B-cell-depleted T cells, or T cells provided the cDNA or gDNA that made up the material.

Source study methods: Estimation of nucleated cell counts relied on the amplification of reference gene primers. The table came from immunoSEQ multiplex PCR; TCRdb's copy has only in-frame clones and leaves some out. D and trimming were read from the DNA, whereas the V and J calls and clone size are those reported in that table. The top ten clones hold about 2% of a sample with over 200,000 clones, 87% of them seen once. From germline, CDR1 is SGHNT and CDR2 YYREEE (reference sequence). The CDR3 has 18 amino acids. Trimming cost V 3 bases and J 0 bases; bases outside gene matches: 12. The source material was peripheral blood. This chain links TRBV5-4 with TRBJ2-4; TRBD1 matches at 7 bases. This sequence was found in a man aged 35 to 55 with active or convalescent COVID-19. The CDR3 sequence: CASSSQTSTGIAKNIQYF. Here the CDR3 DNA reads TGTGCCAGCAGCTCCCAAACCTCGACAGGGATAGCCAAAAACATTCAGTACTTC.